These T cell receptor beta chains were read from a single sample in a study of cytomegalovirus exposure and HLA in healthy donors. Libraries were prepared by immunoSEQ multiplex PCR; TCRdb keeps only in-frame clonotypes and omits some of them. The sample lists over 150,000 clones; about four fifths were seen once. The sequenced sample was PBMCs. The receptor source for this set is a woman aged 45-60 years in good health and CMV-seropositive. The CDR3 runs from the conserved cysteine through the conserved F or W. The order of the fields is D gene, V gene, clone size, J gene, CDR3 DNA, CDR3 protein. A D gene is named only where the DNA matches it firmly. Rows may omit the clone size; those that give it use once, few, many or a size class.

.	TRBV13	.	TRBJ2-7	TGTGCCAGCAGCCGAGGAGACAGGTACGTCTGGGAGCAGTACTTC	CASSRGDRYVWEQYF
TRBD1	TRBV9	.	TRBJ2-3	TGTGCCAGCAGCCGGACAGGGCTCGTAACAGATACGCAGTATTTT	CASSRTGLVTDTQYF
.	TRBV27	.	TRBJ2-2	TGTGCCAGCAGCCCCCAGGGGAGCCCCACTGTGAACACCGGGGAGCTGTTTTTT	CASSPQGSPTVNTGELFF
.	TRBV7-8	.	TRBJ2-1	TGTGCCAGCAGCTTAGTTCCTCAGTTCAATGAGCAGTTCTTC	CASSLVPQFNEQFF
TRBD1	TRBV28	once	TRBJ1-2	TGTGCCAGCAGTCTTCCACAGGGGGCGAGGTATGGCTACACCTTC	CASSLPQGARYGYTF
.	TRBV21-1	.	TRBJ1-4	TGTGCCAGCAGCACGCCTCAACACTGGGGGGGGACCGCAACTAATGAAAAACTGTTTTTT	CASSTPQHWGGTATNEKLFF
.	TRBV2	.	TRBJ2-7	TGTGCCAGCAGTGAAAGGGGGCAGTACTTC	CASSERGQYF
.	TRBV7-2	few	TRBJ2-2	TGTGCCAGCAGCTCCCGTGGCTCGAACACCGGGGAGCTGTTTTTT	CASSSRGSNTGELFF
TRBD2	TRBV7-6	few	TRBJ2-7	TGTGCCAGCAGCGTAAGACTAGCGGGGGGGCAGGAGCAGTACTTC	CASSVRLAGGQEQYF
TRBD2	TRBV5-1	.	TRBJ2-1	TGCGCCAGCAGCCGACGGGAGGGAGAATACAATGAGCAGTTCTTC	CASSRREGEYNEQFF
TRBD1	TRBV28	.	TRBJ1-2	TGTGCCAGCAGTTCACCCGGGACAGGGGGTGGATCTGGCTACACCTTC	CASSSPGTGGGSGYTF
.	TRBV2	.	TRBJ1-1	TGTGCCAGCAGGGGGACTGCTTGGAACACTGAAGCTTTCTTT	CASRGTAWNTEAFF
.	TRBV2	.	TRBJ1-1	TGTGCCAGCAGCCCCGCCGGCGGGAGGGCGTGGACTGAAGCTTTCTTT	CASSPAGGRAWTEAFF
.	TRBV6-1	.	TRBJ2-7	TGTGCCAGCAGTGAAGACCCAGGGTGGTACGAGCAGTACTTC	CASSEDPGWYEQYF
TRBD2	TRBV7-6	.	TRBJ2-1	TGTGCCAGCAGCTCCTTAGCGGGAGGGCCCCGCAATGAGCAGTTCTTC	CASSSLAGGPRNEQFF
TRBD2	TRBV9	.	TRBJ2-1	TGTGCCAGCAGCGAACTAACGGGGGGGCAGTTCTTC	CASSELTGGQFF
TRBD1	TRBV5-6	.	TRBJ1-1	TGTGCCAGCAGACGACAGGGGCTAGGGACTGAAGCTTTCTTT	CASRRQGLGTEAFF
.	TRBV7-2	.	TRBJ2-2	TGTGCCAGCAGGCTGGACAGGAACACCGGGGAGCTGTTTTTT	CASRLDRNTGELFF
.	TRBV7-9	few	TRBJ2-7	TGTTCCAGCAGCCGCATACCCGGGACTCCCGCCTACGAGCAGTACTTC	CSSSRIPGTPAYEQYF
.	TRBV30	.	TRBJ2-5	TGTGCCTGGAGTGTAAACTTCCAAGAGACCCAGTACTTC	CAWSVNFQETQYF
TRBD2	TRBV4-3	.	TRBJ2-5	TGCGCCAGCAGCCAAGATAGTAGCGGGGGGGCCCGGTACTTC	CASSQDSSGGARYF
TRBD1	TRBV5-4	few	TRBJ1-2	TGTGCCATATCGGTACAGGGGCTGAGTGGCTACACCTTC	CAISVQGLSGYTF
TRBD2	TRBV11-3	.	TRBJ2-5	TGTGCCAGCAGCTCCCACCTAGCGGGAGTTCAAGAGACCCAGTACTTC	CASSSHLAGVQETQYF
.	TRBV11-1	.	TRBJ2-5	TGTGCCAGCAGCTTAGGCCCGGGACTCAGGCGGGAGACCCAGTACTTC	CASSLGPGLRRETQYF
.	TRBV19	.	TRBJ1-1	TGTGCCAGTAGTATCGGAAGGGGCCCTCCGAACACTGAAGCTTTCTTT	CASSIGRGPPNTEAFF
.	TRBV9	.	TRBJ1-5	TGTGCCAGCGGAAGAACAGACCTTAGCAATCAGCCCCAGCATTTT	CASGRTDLSNQPQHF
.	TRBV29-1	.	TRBJ1-4	TGCAGCGTTGCCGCGGTTGGCGAAAAACTGTTTTTT	CSVAAVGEKLFF
TRBD2	TRBV7-2	.	TRBJ2-7	TGTGCCATCATTAGCGGGGCCTCCTACGAGCAGTACTTC	CAIISGASYEQYF
.	TRBV11-2	.	TRBJ2-1	TGTGCCAGCAGCTTAGCCCCTTTGGGGAGCTCCTACAATGAGCAGTTCTTC	CASSLAPLGSSYNEQFF
.	TRBV28	.	TRBJ1-1	TGTGCCAGCAGCCTTCGGAAAGGGGTGGGGACTGAAGCTTTCTTT	CASSLRKGVGTEAFF
.	TRBV9	.	TRBJ2-2	TGTGCCAGCAGCGACGGAGTATCCAAGGGGGAGCTGTTTTTT	CASSDGVSKGELFF
.	TRBV7-9	few	TRBJ2-3	TGTGCCAGCAGCCCCCCGGGGTCCAGCACAGATACGCAGTATTTT	CASSPPGSSTDTQYF
.	TRBV9	few	TRBJ2-3	TGTGCCAGCAGCGTAGCAGATAAGCAGTATTTT	CASSVADKQYF